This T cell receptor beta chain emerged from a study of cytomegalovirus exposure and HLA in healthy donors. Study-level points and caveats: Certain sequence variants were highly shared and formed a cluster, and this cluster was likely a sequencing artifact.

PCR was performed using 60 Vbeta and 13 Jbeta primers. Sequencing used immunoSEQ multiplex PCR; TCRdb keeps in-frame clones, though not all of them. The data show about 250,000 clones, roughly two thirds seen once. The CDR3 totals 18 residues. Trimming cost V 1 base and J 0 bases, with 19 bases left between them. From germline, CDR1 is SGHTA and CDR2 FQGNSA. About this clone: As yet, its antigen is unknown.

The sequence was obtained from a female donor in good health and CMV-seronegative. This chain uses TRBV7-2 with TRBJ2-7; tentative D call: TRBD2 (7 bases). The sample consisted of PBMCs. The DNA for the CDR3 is TGTGCCAGCAGCTTAGTAAGGGGGGTAGCGGGCATCTCCTACGAGCAGTACTTC. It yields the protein CASSLVRGVAGISYEQYF.